This T cell receptor beta chain was identified during a study of blood T cell repertoires in COVID-19. V trimming: 3 bases; J trimming: 5 bases; junction bases outside the gene matches: 11. There are 16 residues in the CDR3. CDR1 is SEHNR and CDR2 is FQNEAQ in the germline V gene (reference sequence). Sequencing was performed with immunoSEQ multiplex PCR; in TCRdb, only in-frame clones are kept and a portion is missing. The repertoire holds around 170,000 clones, under 85% seen once, with 10% to 15% in the top ten. The chain couples TRBV7-9 to TRBJ2-5; TRBD1 agrees at 8 bases. The sequence was collected from a man in his forties or fifties who had recovered from COVID-19. Sequenced: PBMCs or T cells enriched from blood (not recorded which). The CDR3 nucleotides are TGTGCCAGCAGCTTCCGGACAGGGCCGGGTAGGGAGACCCAGTACTTC. Protein: CASSFRTGPGRETQYF.